A single sample gave rise to the 12 T cell receptor beta chains below, sequenced in a study of blood T cell repertoires in COVID-19. Data came from immunoSEQ multiplex PCR; TCRdb stores just in-frame clones and leaves some out. Among 25,000 to 30,000 clones listed, 81% were seen once. Specimen: peripheral blood. The receptors were sampled from a man in his forties or fifties with active or convalescent COVID-19.

The V and J genes are TRBV29-1 and TRBJ1-2, with D unresolved. Germline V gene data show CDR1 as SQVTM and CDR2 as ANQGSEA. The CDR3 consists of 12 residues. Trimming took off 3 bases at V and 5 bases at J, with 10 bases between the two ends. The CDR3 sequence: CSVERGYYGYTF. CDR3 coding DNA: TGCAGCGTTGAGCGGGGATATTATGGCTACACCTTC.

The CDR3 bases are TGTGCCGTCAATTGGGGCCGGGGGACGTATGCCTACGAGCAGTACTTC. Residues: CAVNWGRGTYAYEQYF. This sequence joins TRBV28 and TRBJ2-7; tentatively, D is TRBD2 (6 bases). This CDR3 has 16 amino acids. V was trimmed by 11 bases and J by 2 bases, leaving 25 bases between them. Germline CDR1 MDHEN, CDR2 SYDVKM.

This chain connects TRBV6-5 to TRBJ1-2; 10 bases fit TRBD1. Trimming removed 3 bases from V and 3 bases from J; junction bases left unmatched: 4. This CDR3 is built from 15 residues. The V gene's germline CDR1 is MNHEY and CDR2 SVGAGI. The CDR3 region is CASSYRQGAYYGYTF. The CDR3 nucleotides are TGTGCCAGCAGTTATCGACAGGGGGCCTACTATGGCTACACCTTC.

The chain's CDR3 is CASSEVRGGNQPQHF. The CDR3 coding sequence is TGTGCCAGCAGTGAAGTTAGGGGTGGGAATCAGCCCCAGCATTTT. This sequence joins TRBV6-1 and TRBJ1-5; a possible D gene is TRBD1 (5 bases). Trimming took 1 base from V and 4 from J, leaving 11 bases between them. The CDR3 is 15 residues long. CDR1 is MNHNS, CDR2 SASEGT, per germline.

In nucleotides, the CDR3 is TGTGCCAGCAGCTTAGAGGCGGGGGCGGGCTACGAGCAGTACTTC. This encodes CASSLEAGAGYEQYF. The V and J genes are TRBV11-2 and TRBJ2-7; tentatively, D is TRBD2 (7 bases). The CDR3 runs to 15 residues. The germline CDR1 and CDR2 sequences are SGHAT and FQNNGV. The V end lost 0 bases, the J end lost 3 bases, and 12 bases lay between the germline ends.

The chain employs TRBV30 and TRBJ2-5, with 12 bases fitting TRBD1. Germline values: CDR1 GTSNPN, CDR2 SVGIG (reference sequence). J gave up 5 bases and V 3 bases, and 4 bases lay outside the gene matches. The CDR3 runs 14 residues. CDR3 sequence (DNA): TGTGCCTGGAGGCGGGACAGGGGGCTGGAGACCCAGTACTTC. Protein sequence: CAWRRDRGLETQYF.

This rearrangement joins TRBV6-5 to TRBJ2-3, with D perhaps TRBD1 (6 bases). Germline assignment: CDR1 MNHEY and CDR2 SVGAGI. The V end was cut by 4 bases, the J end by 2 bases, with 13 bases between. The CDR3 sequence is 15 residues long. The CDR3 DNA sequence: TGTGCCAGCAGTTTAGGGGGAGCCTTCACAGATACGCAGTATTTT. The encoded protein is CASSLGGAFTDTQYF.

This rearrangement joins TRBV5-4 to TRBJ2-5; possible D gene TRBD2, 6 bases. This CDR3 has 15 residues. Trimming took 4 bases from V and 2 from J, leaving 15 bases between them. Germline V gives CDR1 SGHNT, CDR2 YYREEE (reference sequence). The CDR3 coding sequence is TGTGCCAGCAGCGGGAGCGGGCTGCTACAAGAGACCCAGTACTTC. Its translation: CASSGSGLLQETQYF.

The chain recombines TRBV28 with TRBJ1-6; TRBD1 aligns across 7 bases. This CDR3 contains 13 residues. CDR1 and CDR2 (germline): MDHEN, SYDVKM. Trimming cost V 5 bases and J 8 bases; bases outside gene matches: 3. DNA of the CDR3: TGTGCCAGCAGTCCGGGACAGCATTCACCCCTCCACTTT. It translates to CASSPGQHSPLHF.

V and J are TRBV29-1 and TRBJ2-3; 13 bases line up with TRBD2. Germline assignment: CDR1 SQVTM and CDR2 ANQGSEA. CDR3 length: 14 residues. Trimming cost V 7 bases and J 5 bases; bases outside gene matches: 6. In DNA, the CDR3 is TGCAGCGATACTAGCGGGGGGGCGGGAGATACGCAGTATTTT. Translated: CSDTSGGAGDTQYF.

This chain uses TRBV6-4 with TRBJ2-3; D is perhaps TRBD1 (6 bases). This CDR3 region has 15 residues. Trimming removed 2 bases from V and 0 bases from J, with 9 bases in between. Germline V lookup: CDR1 MRHNA, CDR2 SNTAGT. The CDR3 coding sequence is TGTGCCAGCAGTGACGGGGGCGCTAGCACAGATACGCAGTATTTT. This gives the protein CASSDGGASTDTQYF.

The chain links TRBV28 to TRBJ2-5; 9 nucleotides agree with TRBD2. There are 15 residues in the CDR3. V lost 6 bases to trimming and J lost 1 base; unmatched junction nucleotides: 6. Germline V gene sequence: CDR1 MDHEN, CDR2 SYDVKM. As DNA, the CDR3 is TGTGCCAGCAGCCCGTATAGCGGGAGCCAAGAGACCCAGTACTTC. Amino acids: CASSPYSGSQETQYF.